The next 5 T cell receptor beta chains were all read from a single sample in a study of blood T cell repertoires in COVID-19. Only in-frame clones appear in the TCRdb table, and some are missing; sequencing was by immunoSEQ multiplex PCR. The sample shows about 210,000 clones, more than 85% of them seen only once. Sequencing was done on a sample of peripheral blood. The receptor source for this set is a man aged 35 to 55 with acute or convalescent COVID-19.

The V and J genes are TRBV19 and TRBJ1-2; D is ambiguous. V was pared by 7 bases and J by 1 base, with 7 bases between. CDR1 is LNHDA and CDR2 is SQIVND in the germline V gene (reference sequence). The CDR3 contains 12 residues. The CDR3 is CASMQVNYGYTF. DNA for the CDR3: TGTGCCAGTATGCAGGTTAACTATGGCTACACCTTC.

A single count supports this clone. V and J are TRBV6-5 and TRBJ2-1; TRBD2 aligns across 11 bases. With 8 bases clipped from V and 9 bases from J, the junction kept 6 bases outside the gene matches. Germline CDR1 MNHEY, CDR2 SVGAGI. This CDR3 comprises 13 residues. The CDR3 is CASLLAGGSEQFF. CDR3 in DNA: TGTGCCAGCCTTCTAGCGGGAGGTAGTGAGCAGTTCTTC.

The chain is built from TRBV25-1 and TRBJ1-1, with 9 bases identical to TRBD1. CDR1 is MGHDK, CDR2 SYGVNS, per germline. The CDR3 loop spans 16 amino acids. The V and J ends lost 7 bases and 1 base, in that order; junction bases with no gene match: 10. The chain's CDR3 is CASTTHTGQGNTEAFF. In DNA form, the CDR3 reads TGTGCCAGCACAACCCACACGGGACAGGGGAACACTGAAGCTTTCTTT.

This CDR3 is CASSPTSGPTDTQYF. DNA of the CDR3: TGTGCCAGCTCACCAACTAGCGGGCCGACAGATACGCAGTATTTT. The genes are TRBV18 and TRBJ2-3, with 9 bases fitting TRBD2. Germline V CDR1 and CDR2: KGHSH, LQKENI. J was trimmed by 3 bases and V by 2 bases; bases with no gene match: 3. CDR3 length: 15 amino acids.

This clone was detected once. CDR3 residues: CASSMGQGGQPQHF. In nucleotides, the CDR3 is TGTGCCAGTAGTATGGGGCAGGGGGGCCAGCCCCAGCATTTT. The gene calls are TRBV19 and TRBJ1-5, with 7 bases aligning to TRBD1. Per germline, CDR1 LNHDA and CDR2 SQIVND (reference sequence). The CDR3 runs to 14 residues. With V trimmed by 3 bases and J by 7 bases, 6 bases remained unmatched.